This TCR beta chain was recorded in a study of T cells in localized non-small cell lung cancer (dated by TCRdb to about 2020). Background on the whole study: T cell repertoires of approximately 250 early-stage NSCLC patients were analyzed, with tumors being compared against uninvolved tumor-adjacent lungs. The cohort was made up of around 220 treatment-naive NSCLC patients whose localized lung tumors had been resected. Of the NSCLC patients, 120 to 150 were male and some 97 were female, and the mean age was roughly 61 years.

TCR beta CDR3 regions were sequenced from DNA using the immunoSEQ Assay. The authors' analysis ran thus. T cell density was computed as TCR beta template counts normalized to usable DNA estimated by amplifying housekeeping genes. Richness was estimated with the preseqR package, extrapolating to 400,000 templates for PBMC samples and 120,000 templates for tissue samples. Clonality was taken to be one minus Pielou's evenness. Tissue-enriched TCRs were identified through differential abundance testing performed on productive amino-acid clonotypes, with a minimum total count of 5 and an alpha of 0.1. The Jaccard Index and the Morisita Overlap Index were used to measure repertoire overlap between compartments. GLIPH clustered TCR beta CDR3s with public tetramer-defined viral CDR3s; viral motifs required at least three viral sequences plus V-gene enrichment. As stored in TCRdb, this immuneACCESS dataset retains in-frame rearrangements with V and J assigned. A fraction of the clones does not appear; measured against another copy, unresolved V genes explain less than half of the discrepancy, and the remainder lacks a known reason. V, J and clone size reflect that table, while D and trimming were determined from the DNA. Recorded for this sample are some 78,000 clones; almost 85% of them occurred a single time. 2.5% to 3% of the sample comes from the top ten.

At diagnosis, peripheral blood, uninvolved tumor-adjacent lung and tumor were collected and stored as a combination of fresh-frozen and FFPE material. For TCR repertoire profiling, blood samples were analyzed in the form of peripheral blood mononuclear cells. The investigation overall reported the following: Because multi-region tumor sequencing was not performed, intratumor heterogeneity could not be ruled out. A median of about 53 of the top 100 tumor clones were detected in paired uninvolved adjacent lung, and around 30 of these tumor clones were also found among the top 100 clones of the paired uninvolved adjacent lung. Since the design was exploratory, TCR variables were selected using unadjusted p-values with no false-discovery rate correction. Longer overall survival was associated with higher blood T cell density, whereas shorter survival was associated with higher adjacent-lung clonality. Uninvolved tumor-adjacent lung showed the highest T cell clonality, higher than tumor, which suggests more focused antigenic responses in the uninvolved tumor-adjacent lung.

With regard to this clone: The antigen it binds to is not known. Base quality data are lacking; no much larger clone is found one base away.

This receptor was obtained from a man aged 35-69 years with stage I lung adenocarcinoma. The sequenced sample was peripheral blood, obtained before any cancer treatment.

The CDR3 region: CASSTGAGEQYF. The DNA sequence is as follows: TGTGCCAGCAGCACAGGGGCAGGCGAGCAGTACTTC. The chain joins TRBV6-6 to TRBJ2-7; 7 of the junction bases match TRBD1. CDR1 MNHNY and CDR2 SVGAGI are derived from the germline V gene (reference sequence). The CDR3 covers 12 residues, taking in both the cysteine and the phenylalanine. The DNA shown is the 36-base CDR3, in frame from base 1. V ends up 6 bases short and J 6 bases short, with an unmatched junction base count of 5.